The rows below give T cell receptor beta chains drawn from one sample of a study of cytotoxic CD8 clonotypes in ibrutinib-treated CLL. Sequenced by immunoSEQ multiplex PCR; TCRdb stores in-frame clones only, minus some. The table includes around 330,000 clones, roughly 70% detected once. The sequencing here drew on PBMCs, taken after 36 months of ibrutinib treatment. The receptors were sampled from a human donor with chronic lymphocytic leukemia. CDR3s include the opening cysteine and the closing phenylalanine or tryptophan. The order of the fields is CDR3 DNA, CDR3 protein, J gene, D gene, V gene, clone size, CDR3 length. D genes are given only for firm matches. Where a row states a size, it is once, few, many or the class of an expanded clone; other rows omit it.

TGTGCCAGCAGCGGAGTCAATGAGCAGTTCTTC	CASSGVNEQFF	TRBJ2-1	.	TRBV9	.	11
TGTGCCAGCAGTTTATCTGGACGTAGCACAGATACGCAGTATTTT	CASSLSGRSTDTQYF	TRBJ2-3	.	TRBV27	.	15
TGTGCCAGCAGGCGCTCCTCTTCCTTGGAGACCCAGTACTTC	CASRRSSSLETQYF	TRBJ2-5	.	TRBV27	.	14
TGTGCCAGCAGCTCGGGCCTCAACAGGGAATCTGGAAACACCATATATTTT	CASSSGLNRESGNTIYF	TRBJ1-3	.	TRBV5-4	.	17
TGTGCCAGCAGCCCCCCTCTGGGGGAGAAAGAGACCCAGTACTTC	CASSPPLGEKETQYF	TRBJ2-5	.	TRBV11-2	.	15
TGTGCCAGCAGCCCAGCGCGACAGACCTTTCGAGCTTTCTTT	CASSPARQTFRAFF	TRBJ1-1	.	TRBV13	.	14
TGTGCCAGCAGTCAAGGGACAGGGTATGGCTACACCTTC	CASSQGTGYGYTF	TRBJ1-2	TRBD1	TRBV27	few	13
TGTGCCAGCAGCCGGGAGGGTAGTCATCAGCCCCAGCATTTT	CASSREGSHQPQHF	TRBJ1-5	.	TRBV7-9	.	14
TGCGCCAGCAGCTTGGCGGTGGACACAGCCTACGAGCAGTACTTC	CASSLAVDTAYEQYF	TRBJ2-7	.	TRBV5-1	.	15
TGTGCCAGTAACCGGGGGGGCGACGTGTATGGCTACACCTTC	CASNRGGDVYGYTF	TRBJ1-2	.	TRBV19	.	14
TGTGCCAGCAGAACAGGGCCGGGAAACACCATATATTTT	CASRTGPGNTIYF	TRBJ1-3	.	TRBV2	.	13
TGTGCCAGCAGTTTTTATGCCGGGGAGACCCAGTACTTC	CASSFYAGETQYF	TRBJ2-5	.	TRBV27	few	13
TGTGCCAGCAGTGAAGCGCTGGGCGTTCATCAGCCCCAGCATTTT	CASSEALGVHQPQHF	TRBJ1-5	.	TRBV2	.	15
TGTGCCAGTAGTATCTCCAGGACCCCGCCCCAGCATTTT	CASSISRTPPQHF	TRBJ1-5	.	TRBV19	.	13
TGTGCCAGCAGCTTGAGGCCAGACAATCAGCCCCAGCATTTT	CASSLRPDNQPQHF	TRBJ1-5	.	TRBV5-5	.	14
TGCGCCAGCAGCTTGTCGGACAGCGAGACCTACGAGCAGTACTTC	CASSLSDSETYEQYF	TRBJ2-7	.	TRBV5-1	few	15
TGTGCCAGCAGCTTAAGCGGGAGCACAGATACGCAGTATTTT	CASSLSGSTDTQYF	TRBJ2-3	.	TRBV11-1	.	14
TGTGCCAGCAGCGCAGCGGGAGTCCACAATGAGCAGTTCTTC	CASSAAGVHNEQFF	TRBJ2-1	TRBD2	TRBV7-2	.	14
TGTGCCACCAGCAGGGCGGACAGTAACTCTGTGACCCAGTACTTC	CATSRADSNSVTQYF	TRBJ2-5	.	TRBV15	.	15
TGCAGCGTAAAGAGGGGACCCTTAAACACCGGGGAGCTGTTTTTT	CSVKRGPLNTGELFF	TRBJ2-2	.	TRBV29-1	.	15
TGTGCCAGCAGCATAGGGCTCCCCTACGAGCAGTACTTC	CASSIGLPYEQYF	TRBJ2-7	.	TRBV14	few	13
TGCGCCAGCAGTCGCATCATGAACACTGAAGCTTTCTTT	CASSRIMNTEAFF	TRBJ1-1	.	TRBV23-1	.	13
TGCAGCGCCCGACAGGGCGGGGGGCTAGCTTTCTTT	CSARQGGGLAFF	TRBJ1-1	TRBD1	TRBV29-1	.	12
TGTGCCAGCAGCGGACAGGGTCCCTACGAGCAGTACTTC	CASSGQGPYEQYF	TRBJ2-7	TRBD1	TRBV28	once	13
TGTGCCAGCAGACACAGACAGATTAGCAATCAGCCCCAGCATTTT	CASRHRQISNQPQHF	TRBJ1-5	.	TRBV6-6	.	15
TGTGCCAGCAGCGTTCATGGGCGGAGCTCCTACAATGAGCAGTTCTTC	CASSVHGRSSYNEQFF	TRBJ2-1	.	TRBV9	.	16
TGTGCCAGCAGCTTAGTGAGAAGCACTAATGAAAAACTGTTTTTT	CASSLVRSTNEKLFF	TRBJ1-4	.	TRBV7-2	.	15
TGTGCCAGTAGTGCAGGACAGGGAGTGGGTACCGGGGAGCTGTTTTTT	CASSAGQGVGTGELFF	TRBJ2-2	TRBD1	TRBV19	few	16